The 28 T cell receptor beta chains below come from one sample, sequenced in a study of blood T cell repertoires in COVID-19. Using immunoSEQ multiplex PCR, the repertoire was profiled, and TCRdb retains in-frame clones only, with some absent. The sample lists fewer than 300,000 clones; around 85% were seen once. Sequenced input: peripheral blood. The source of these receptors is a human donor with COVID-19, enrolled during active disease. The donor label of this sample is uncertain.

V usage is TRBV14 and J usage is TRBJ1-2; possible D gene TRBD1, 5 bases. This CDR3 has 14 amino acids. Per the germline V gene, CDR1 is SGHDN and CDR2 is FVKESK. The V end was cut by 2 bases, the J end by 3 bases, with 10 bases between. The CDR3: CASSQTREDYGYTF. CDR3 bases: TGTGCCAGCAGCCAAACCAGGGAGGACTATGGCTACACCTTC.

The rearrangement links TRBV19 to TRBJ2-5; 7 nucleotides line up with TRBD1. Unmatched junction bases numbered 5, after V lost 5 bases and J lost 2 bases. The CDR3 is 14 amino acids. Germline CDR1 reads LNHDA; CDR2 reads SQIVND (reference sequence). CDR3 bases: TGTGCCAGTAGTGTCGGGACAGTTCAAGAGACCCAGTACTTC. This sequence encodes CASSVGTVQETQYF. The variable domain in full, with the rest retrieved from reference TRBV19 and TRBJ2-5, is DGGITQSPKYLFRKEGQNVTLSCEQNLNHDAMYWYRQDPGQGLRLIYYSQIVNDFQKGDIAEGYSVSREKKESFPLTVTSAQKNPTAFYLCASSVGTVQETQYFGPGTRLLVL.

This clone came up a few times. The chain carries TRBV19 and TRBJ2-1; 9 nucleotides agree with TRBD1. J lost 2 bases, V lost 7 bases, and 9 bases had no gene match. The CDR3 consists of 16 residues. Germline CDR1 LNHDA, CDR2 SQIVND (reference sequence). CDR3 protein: CASTGDRGIPYNEQFF. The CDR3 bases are TGTGCCAGTACCGGCGACAGGGGGATACCCTACAATGAGCAGTTCTTC. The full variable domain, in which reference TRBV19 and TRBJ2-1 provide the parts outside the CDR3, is DGGITQSPKYLFRKEGQNVTLSCEQNLNHDAMYWYRQDPGQGLRLIYYSQIVNDFQKGDIAEGYSVSREKKESFPLTVTSAQKNPTAFYLCASTGDRGIPYNEQFFGPGTRLTVL.

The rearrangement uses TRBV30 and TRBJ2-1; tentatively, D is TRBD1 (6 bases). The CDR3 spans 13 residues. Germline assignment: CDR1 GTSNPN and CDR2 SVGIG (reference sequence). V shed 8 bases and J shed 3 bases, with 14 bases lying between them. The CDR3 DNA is TGTGCCGGACTGGACAGCATCTACAATGAGCAGTTCTTC. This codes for CAGLDSIYNEQFF.

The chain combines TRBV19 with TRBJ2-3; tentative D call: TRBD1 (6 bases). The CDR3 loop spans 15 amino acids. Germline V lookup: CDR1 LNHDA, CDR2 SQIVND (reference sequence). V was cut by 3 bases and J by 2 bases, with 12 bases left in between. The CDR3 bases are TGTGCCAGTAGTATCTGGACAGATCTCACAGATACGCAGTATTTT. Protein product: CASSIWTDLTDTQYF.

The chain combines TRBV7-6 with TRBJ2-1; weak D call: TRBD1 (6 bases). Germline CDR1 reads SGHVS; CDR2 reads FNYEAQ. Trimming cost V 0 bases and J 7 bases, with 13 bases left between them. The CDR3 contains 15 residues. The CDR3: CASSLAGTTANEQFF. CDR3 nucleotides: TGTGCCAGCAGCTTAGCGGGGACAACGGCGAATGAGCAGTTCTTC.

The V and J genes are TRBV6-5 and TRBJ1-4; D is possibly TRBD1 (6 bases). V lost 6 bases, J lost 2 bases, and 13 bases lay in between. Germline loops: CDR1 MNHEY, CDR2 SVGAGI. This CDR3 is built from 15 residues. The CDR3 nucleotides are TGTGCCAGCAGCGGCCCCAGGGGTACTAATGAAAAACTGTTTTTT. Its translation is CASSGPRGTNEKLFF.

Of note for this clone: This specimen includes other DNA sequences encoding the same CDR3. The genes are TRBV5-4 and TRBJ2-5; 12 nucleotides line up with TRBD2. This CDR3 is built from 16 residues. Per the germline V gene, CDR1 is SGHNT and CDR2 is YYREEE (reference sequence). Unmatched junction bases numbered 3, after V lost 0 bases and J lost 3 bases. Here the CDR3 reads CASSLGLAGGEETQYF. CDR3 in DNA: TGTGCCAGCAGCTTGGGGCTAGCGGGAGGGGAAGAGACCCAGTACTTC.

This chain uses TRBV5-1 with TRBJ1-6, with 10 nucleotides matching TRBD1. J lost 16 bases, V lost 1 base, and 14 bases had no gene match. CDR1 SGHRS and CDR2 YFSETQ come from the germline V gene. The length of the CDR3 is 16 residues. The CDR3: CASSLQGQGIGANLHF. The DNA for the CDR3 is TGCGCCAGCAGCTTGCAGGGACAGGGGATTGGGGCCAATCTCCACTTT. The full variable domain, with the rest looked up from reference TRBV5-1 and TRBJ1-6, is KAGVTQTPRYLIKTRGQQVTLSCSPISGHRSVSWYQQTPGQGLQFLFEYFSETQRNKGNFPGRFSGRQFSNSRSEMNVSTLELGDSALYLCASSLQGQGIGANLHFGNGTRLTVT.

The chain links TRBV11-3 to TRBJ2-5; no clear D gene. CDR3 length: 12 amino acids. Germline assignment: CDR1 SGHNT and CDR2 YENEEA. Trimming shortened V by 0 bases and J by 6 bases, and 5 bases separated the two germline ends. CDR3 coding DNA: TGTGCCAGCAGCTTAGATCACAAGACCCAGTACTTC. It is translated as CASSLDHKTQYF.

The CDR3 loop is CASSPGLLGTGTYEQYF. CDR3 DNA sequence: TGTGCCAGCTCACCGGGCCTATTAGGGACAGGGACCTACGAGCAGTACTTC. V gene TRBV18 combines with J gene TRBJ2-7, with 9 bases identical to TRBD1. The germline V gene has CDR1 KGHSH and CDR2 LQKENI. V trimming: 3 bases; J trimming: 2 bases; junction bases outside the gene matches: 11. CDR3 length: 17 residues.

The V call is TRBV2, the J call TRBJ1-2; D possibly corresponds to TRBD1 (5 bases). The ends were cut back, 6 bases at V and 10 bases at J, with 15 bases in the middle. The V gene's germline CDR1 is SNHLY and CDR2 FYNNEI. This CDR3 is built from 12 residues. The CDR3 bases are TGTGCCAGCAGCCCCACGCGACAGTCCTACACCTTC. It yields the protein CASSPTRQSYTF.

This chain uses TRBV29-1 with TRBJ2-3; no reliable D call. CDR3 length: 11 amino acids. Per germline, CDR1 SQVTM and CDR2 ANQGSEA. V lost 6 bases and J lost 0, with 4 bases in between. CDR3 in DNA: TGCAGCGTCTTTAGCACAGATACGCAGTATTTT. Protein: CSVFSTDTQYF.

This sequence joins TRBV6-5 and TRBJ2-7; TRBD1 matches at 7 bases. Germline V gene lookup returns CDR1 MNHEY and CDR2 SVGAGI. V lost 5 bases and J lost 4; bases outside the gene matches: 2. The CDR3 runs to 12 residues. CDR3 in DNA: TGTGCCAGCAGTCCACAGGGGTACGAGCAGTACTTC. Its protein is CASSPQGYEQYF.

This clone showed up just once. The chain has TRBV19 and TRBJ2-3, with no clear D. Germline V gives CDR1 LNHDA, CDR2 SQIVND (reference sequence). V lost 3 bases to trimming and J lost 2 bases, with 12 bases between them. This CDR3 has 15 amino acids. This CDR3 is CASSIGQPFTDTQYF. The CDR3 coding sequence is TGTGCCAGTAGTATTGGGCAGCCATTCACAGATACGCAGTATTTT.

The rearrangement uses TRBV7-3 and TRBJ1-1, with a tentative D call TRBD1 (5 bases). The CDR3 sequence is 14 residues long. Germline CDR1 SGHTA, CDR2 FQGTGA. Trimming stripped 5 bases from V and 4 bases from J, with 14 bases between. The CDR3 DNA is TGTGCCAGCAGCCTGGAGGGGTTAGGCACTGAAGCTTTCTTT. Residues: CASSLEGLGTEAFF.

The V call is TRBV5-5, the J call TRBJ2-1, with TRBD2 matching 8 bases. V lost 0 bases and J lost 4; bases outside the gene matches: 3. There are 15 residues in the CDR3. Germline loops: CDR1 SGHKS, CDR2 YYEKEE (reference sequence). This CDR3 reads CASSLGAGVYNEQFF. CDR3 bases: TGTGCCAGCAGCTTGGGAGCGGGAGTTTACAATGAGCAGTTCTTC.

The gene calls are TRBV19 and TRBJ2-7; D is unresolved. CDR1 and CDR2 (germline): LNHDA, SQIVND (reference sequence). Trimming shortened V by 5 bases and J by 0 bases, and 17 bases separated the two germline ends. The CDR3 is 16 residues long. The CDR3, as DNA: TGTGCCAGTAGTCCATCCAGCGCAATCCTCTCCTACGAGCAGTACTTC. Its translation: CASSPSSAILSYEQYF.

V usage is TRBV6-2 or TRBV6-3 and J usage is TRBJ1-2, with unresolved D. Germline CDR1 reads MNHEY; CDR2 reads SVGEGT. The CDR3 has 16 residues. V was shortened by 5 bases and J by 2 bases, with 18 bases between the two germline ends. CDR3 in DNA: TGTGCCAGCAGTCGCCCGTCCCGAGCGGGGAACTATGGCTACACCTTC. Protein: CASSRPSRAGNYGYTF.

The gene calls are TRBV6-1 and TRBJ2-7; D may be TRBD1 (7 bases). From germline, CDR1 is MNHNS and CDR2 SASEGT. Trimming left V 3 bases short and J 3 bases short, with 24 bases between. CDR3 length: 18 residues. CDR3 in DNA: TGTGCCAGCAGTGACCACAGGGGACTCGGCGGGTCATACTACGAGCAGTACTTC. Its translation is CASSDHRGLGGSYYEQYF.

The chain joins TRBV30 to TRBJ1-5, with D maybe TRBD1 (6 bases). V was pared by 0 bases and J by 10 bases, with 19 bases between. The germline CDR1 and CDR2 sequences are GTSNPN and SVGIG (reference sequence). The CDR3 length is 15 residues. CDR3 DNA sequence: TGTGCCTGGAGTGTACGTGGGCAGGGGACGTCTCCCCAGCATTTT. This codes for CAWSVRGQGTSPQHF.

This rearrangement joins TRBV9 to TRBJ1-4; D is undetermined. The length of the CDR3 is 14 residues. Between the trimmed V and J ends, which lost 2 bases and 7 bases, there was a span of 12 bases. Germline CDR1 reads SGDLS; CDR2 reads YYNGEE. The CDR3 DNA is TGTGCCAGCAGCGTGGGCGGGCAAGGTGAAAAACTGTTTTTT. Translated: CASSVGGQGEKLFF.

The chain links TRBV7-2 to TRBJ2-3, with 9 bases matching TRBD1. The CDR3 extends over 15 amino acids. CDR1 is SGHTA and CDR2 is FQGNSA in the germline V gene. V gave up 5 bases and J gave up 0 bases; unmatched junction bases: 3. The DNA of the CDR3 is TGTGCCAGCAGCAGGGACAGGGCTAGCACAGATACGCAGTATTTT. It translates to CASSRDRASTDTQYF. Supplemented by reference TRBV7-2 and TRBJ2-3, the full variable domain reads GAGVSQSPSNKVTEKGKDVELRCDPISGHTALYWYRQSLGQGLEFLIYFQGNSAPDKSGLPSDRFSAERTGGSVSTLTIQRTQQEDSAVYLCASSRDRASTDTQYFGPGTRLTVL.

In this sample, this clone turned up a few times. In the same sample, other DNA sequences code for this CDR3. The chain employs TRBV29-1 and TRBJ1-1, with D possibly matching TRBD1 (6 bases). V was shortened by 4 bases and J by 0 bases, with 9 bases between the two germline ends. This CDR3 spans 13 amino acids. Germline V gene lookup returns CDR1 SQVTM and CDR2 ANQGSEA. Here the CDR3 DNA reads TGCAGCGTTGGGACAGCTATGAACACTGAAGCTTTCTTT. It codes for CSVGTAMNTEAFF. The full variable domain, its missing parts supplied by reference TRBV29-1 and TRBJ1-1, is SAVISQKPSRDICQRGTSLTIQCQVDSQVTMMFWYRQQPGQSLTLIATANQGSEATYESGFVIDKFPISRPNLTFSTLTVSNMSPEDSSIYLCSVGTAMNTEAFFGQGTRLTVV.

As DNA, the CDR3 is TGTGCCAGCAGTTTGGGTCAGGGATACTCCTATAATTCACCCCTCCACTTT. This gives the protein CASSLGQGYSYNSPLHF. The V call is TRBV28, the J call TRBJ1-6; D is possibly TRBD1 (5 bases). Trimming shortened V by 3 bases and J by 0 bases, and 12 bases separated the two germline ends. The CDR3 has 17 residues. Looked up from germline, CDR1 is MDHEN and CDR2 is SYDVKM.

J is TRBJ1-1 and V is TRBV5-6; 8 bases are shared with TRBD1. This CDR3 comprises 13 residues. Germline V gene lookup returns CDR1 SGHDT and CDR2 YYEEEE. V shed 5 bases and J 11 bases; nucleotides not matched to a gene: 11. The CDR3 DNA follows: TGTGCCAGCAGACTCGGGACAGGCCGTGGGGCTTTCTTT. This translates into CASRLGTGRGAFF.

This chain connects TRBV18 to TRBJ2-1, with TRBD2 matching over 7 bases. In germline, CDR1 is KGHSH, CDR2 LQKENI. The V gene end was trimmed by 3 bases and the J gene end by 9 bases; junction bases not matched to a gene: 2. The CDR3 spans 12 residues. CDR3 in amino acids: CASSPWGGEQFF. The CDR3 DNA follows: TGTGCCAGCTCACCGTGGGGGGGTGAGCAGTTCTTC.

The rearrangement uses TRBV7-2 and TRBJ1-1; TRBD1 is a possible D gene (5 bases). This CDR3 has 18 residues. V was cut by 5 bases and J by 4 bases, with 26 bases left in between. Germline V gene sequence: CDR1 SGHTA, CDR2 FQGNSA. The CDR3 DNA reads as TGTGCCAGCAGCCCGAGTATCGGGACGGGGAGAGCGGGCACTGAAGCTTTCTTT. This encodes CASSPSIGTGRAGTEAFF.